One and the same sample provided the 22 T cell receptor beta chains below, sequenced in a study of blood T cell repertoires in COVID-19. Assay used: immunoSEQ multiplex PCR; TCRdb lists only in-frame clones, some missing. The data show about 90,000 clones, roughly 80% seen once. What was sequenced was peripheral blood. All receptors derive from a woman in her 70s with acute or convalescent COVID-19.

The chain's CDR3 is CASSSSAGLYEQYF. CDR3 nucleotide sequence: TGTGCCAGCAGTTCCTCGGCGGGACTCTACGAGCAGTACTTC. V is TRBV6-5 and J is TRBJ2-7; D may be TRBD2 (6 bases). The V end lost 4 bases, the J end lost 3 bases, and 13 bases lay between the germline ends. The germline gives CDR1 MNHEY, CDR2 SVGAGI. The CDR3 runs to 14 residues.

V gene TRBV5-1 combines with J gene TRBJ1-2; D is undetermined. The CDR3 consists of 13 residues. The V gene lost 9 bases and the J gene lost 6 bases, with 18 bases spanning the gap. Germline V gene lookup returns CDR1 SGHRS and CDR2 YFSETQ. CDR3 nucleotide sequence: TGCGCCACCTCGGTCCGCCCCCGGGATGGCTACACCTTC. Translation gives CATSVRPRDGYTF.

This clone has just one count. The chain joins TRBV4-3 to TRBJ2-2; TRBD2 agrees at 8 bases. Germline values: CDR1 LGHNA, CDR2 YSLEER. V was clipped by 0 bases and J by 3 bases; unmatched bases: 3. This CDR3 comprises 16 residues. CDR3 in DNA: TGCGCCAGCAGCCAAGAGCTAGCGGGCTACACCGGGGAGCTGTTTTTT. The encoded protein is CASSQELAGYTGELFF.

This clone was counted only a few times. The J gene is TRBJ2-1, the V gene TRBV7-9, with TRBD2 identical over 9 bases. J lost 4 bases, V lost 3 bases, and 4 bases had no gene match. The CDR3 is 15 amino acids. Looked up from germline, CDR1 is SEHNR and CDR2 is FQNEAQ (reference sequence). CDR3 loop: CASSFPSGDYNEQFF. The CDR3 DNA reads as TGTGCCAGCAGCTTCCCTAGCGGGGATTACAATGAGCAGTTCTTC. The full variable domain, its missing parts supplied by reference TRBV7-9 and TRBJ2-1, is DTGVSQNPRHKITKRGQNVTFRCDPISEHNRLYWYRQTLGQGPEFLTYFQNEAQLEKSRLLSDRFSAERPKGSFSTLEIQRTEQGDSAMYLCASSFPSGDYNEQFFGPGTRLTVL.

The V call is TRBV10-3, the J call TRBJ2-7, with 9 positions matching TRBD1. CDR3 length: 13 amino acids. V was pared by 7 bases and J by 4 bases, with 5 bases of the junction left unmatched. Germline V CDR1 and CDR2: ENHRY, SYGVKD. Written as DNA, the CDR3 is TGTGCCATCACTGAAGACAGGGGGTACGAGCAGTACTTC. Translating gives CAITEDRGYEQYF.

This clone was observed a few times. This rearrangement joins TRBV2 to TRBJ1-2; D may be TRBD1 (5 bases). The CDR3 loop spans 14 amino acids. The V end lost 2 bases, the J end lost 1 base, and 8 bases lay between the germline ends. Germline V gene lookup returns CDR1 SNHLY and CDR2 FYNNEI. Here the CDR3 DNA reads TGTGCCAGCAGTGAACAAGGGGTTAACTATGGCTACACCTTC. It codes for CASSEQGVNYGYTF.

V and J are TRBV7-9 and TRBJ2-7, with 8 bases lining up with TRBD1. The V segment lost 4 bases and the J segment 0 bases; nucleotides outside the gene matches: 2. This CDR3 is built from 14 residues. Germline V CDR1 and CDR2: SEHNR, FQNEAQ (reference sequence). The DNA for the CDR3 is TGTGCCAGCAGCTGGGGACAGGTCTCCTACGAGCAGTACTTC. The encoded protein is CASSWGQVSYEQYF.

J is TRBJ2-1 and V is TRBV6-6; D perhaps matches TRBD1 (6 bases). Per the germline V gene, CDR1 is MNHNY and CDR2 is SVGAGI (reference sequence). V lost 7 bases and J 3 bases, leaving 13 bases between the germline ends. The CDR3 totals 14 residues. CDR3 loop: CASTGTTIYNEQFF. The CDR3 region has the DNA TGTGCCAGCACAGGGACAACGATCTACAATGAGCAGTTCTTC.

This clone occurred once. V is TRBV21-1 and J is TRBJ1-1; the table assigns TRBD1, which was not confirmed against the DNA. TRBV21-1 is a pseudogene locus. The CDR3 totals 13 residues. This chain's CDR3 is CASSKGGRTEAFF. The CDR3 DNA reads TGTGCCAGCAGCAAAGGGGGCAGGACTGAAGCTTTCTTT.

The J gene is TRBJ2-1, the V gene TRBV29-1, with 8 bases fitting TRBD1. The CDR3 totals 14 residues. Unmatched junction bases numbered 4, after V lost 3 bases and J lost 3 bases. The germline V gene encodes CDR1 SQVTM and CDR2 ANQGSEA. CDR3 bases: TGCAGCGTTGATTTCGGGACAGGCTACAATGAGCAGTTCTTC. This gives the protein CSVDFGTGYNEQFF.

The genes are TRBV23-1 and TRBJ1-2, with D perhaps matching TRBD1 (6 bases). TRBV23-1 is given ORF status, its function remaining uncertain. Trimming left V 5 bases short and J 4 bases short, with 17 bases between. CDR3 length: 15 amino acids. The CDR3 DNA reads TGCGCCAGCAGTAGGCGTCAGGGGAAATCCTATGGCTACACCTTC. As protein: CASSRRQGKSYGYTF.

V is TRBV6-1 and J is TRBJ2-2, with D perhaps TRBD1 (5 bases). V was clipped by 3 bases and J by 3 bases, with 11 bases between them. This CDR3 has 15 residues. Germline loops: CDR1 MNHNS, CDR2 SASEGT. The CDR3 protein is CASSEQGLYTGELFF. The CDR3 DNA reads TGTGCCAGCAGTGAGCAGGGTCTGTACACCGGGGAGCTGTTTTTT.

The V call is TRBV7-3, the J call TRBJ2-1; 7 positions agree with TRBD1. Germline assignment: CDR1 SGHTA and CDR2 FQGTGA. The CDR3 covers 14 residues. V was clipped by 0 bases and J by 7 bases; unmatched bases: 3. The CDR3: CASSLTGQRNEQFF. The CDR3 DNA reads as TGTGCCAGCAGCTTAACGGGACAGAGGAATGAGCAGTTCTTC.

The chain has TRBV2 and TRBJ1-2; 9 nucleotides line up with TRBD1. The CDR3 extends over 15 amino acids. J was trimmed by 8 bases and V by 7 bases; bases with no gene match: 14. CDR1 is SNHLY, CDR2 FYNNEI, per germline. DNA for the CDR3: TGTGCCAGCACCCCATGGGGGACAGGGCTTGGAGGCTACACCTTC. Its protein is CASTPWGTGLGGYTF.

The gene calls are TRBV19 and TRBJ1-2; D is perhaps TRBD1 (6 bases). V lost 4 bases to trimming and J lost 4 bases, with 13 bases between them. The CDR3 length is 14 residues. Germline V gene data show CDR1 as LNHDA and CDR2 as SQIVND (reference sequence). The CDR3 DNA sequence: TGTGCCAGTAGTAACCAGACAGGATCCTATGGCTACACCTTC. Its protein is CASSNQTGSYGYTF.

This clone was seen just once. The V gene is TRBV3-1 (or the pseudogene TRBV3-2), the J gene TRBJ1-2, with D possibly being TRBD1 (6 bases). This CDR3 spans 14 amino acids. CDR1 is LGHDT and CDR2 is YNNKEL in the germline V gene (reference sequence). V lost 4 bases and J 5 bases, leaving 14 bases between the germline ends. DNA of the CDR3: TGTGCCAGCAGCCCTGCCGGGACACTTTATGGCTACACCTTC. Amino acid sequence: CASSPAGTLYGYTF.

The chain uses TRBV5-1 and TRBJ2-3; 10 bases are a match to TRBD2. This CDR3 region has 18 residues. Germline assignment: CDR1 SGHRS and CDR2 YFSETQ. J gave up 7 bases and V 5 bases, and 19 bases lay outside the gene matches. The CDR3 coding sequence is TGCGCCAGCAGTTCGATGGGATTTAGGAGCGGGGGGGCACATACGCAGTATTTT. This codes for CASSSMGFRSGGAHTQYF. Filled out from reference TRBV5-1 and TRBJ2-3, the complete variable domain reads KAGVTQTPRYLIKTRGQQVTLSCSPISGHRSVSWYQQTPGQGLQFLFEYFSETQRNKGNFPGRFSGRQFSNSRSEMNVSTLELGDSALYLCASSSMGFRSGGAHTQYFGPGTRLTVL.

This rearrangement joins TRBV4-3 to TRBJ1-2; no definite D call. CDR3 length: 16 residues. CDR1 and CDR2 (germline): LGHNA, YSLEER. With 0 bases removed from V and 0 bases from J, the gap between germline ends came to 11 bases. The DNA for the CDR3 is TGCGCCAGCAGCCAAGATGTTGGGAGCACTAACTATGGCTACACCTTC. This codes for CASSQDVGSTNYGYTF.

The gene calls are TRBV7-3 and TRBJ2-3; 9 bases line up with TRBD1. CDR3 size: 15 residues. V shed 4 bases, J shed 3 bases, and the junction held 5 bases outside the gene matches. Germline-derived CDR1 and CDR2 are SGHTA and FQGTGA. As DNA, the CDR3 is TGTGCCAGCAGCTCGAGACAGGGGGGTACAGATACGCAGTATTTT. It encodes CASSSRQGGTDTQYF.

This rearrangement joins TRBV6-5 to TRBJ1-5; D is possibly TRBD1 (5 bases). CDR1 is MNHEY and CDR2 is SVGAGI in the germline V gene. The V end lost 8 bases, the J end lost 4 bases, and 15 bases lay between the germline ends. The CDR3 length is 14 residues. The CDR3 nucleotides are TGTGCCAGCTCCGACAGTGGCAGAAATCAGCCCCAGCATTTT. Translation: CASSDSGRNQPQHF.

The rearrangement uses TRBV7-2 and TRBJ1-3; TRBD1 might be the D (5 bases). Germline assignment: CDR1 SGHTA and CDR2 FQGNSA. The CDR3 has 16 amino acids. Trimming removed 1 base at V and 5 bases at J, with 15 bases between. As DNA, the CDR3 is TGTGCCAGCAGCTTAGGGGGCAGGGTGCTGAGAAACACCATATATTTT. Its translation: CASSLGGRVLRNTIYF.

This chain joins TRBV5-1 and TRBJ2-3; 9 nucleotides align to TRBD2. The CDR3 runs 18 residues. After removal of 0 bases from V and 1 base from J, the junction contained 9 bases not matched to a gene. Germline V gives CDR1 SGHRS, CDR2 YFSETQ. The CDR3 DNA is TGCGCCAGCAGCTTGGTCGGGGCTAGCGGGGTTGGCACAGATACGCAGTATTTT. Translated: CASSLVGASGVGTDTQYF. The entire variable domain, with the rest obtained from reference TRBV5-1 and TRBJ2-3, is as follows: KAGVTQTPRYLIKTRGQQVTLSCSPISGHRSVSWYQQTPGQGLQFLFEYFSETQRNKGNFPGRFSGRQFSNSRSEMNVSTLELGDSALYLCASSLVGASGVGTDTQYFGPGTRLTVL.